This TCR beta chain was identified during a study of T cell changes during pregnancy in multiple sclerosis. Libraries were prepared by immunoSEQ multiplex PCR; TCRdb keeps only in-frame clonotypes and omits some of them. This sample has approximately 30,000 clones, with about 89% found just once. The CDR3 covers 16 residues. V was cut by 1 base and J by 2 bases, with 13 bases left in between. Germline values: CDR1 LGHNT, CDR2 FRNRAP. This specimen was CD8+ T cells from peripheral blood mononuclear cells, taken before pregnancy. The receptor was isolated from a female donor with multiple sclerosis, enrolled in a pregnancy study. This chain links TRBV12-5 with TRBJ2-3; no firm D call. In nucleotides, the CDR3 is TGTGCTAGTGGTTTGGGCTACGACACAATCACAGATACGCAGTATTTT. Protein: CASGLGYDTITDTQYF.